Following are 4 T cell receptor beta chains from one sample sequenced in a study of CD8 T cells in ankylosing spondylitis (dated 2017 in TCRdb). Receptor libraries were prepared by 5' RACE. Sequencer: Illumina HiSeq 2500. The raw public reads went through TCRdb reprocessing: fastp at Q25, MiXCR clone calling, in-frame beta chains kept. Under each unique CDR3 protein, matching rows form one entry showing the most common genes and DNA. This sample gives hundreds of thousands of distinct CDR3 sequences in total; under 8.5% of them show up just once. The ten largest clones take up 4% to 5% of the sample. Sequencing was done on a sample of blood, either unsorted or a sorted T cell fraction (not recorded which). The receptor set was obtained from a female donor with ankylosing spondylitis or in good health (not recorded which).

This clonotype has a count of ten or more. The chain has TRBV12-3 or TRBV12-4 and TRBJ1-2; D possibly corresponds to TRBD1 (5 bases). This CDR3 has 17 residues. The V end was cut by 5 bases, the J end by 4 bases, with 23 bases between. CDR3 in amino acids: CASSDAGGTPSFYGYTF. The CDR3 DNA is TGTGCCAGCAGTGATGCCGGCGGGACTCCATCATTCTATGGCTACACCTTC.

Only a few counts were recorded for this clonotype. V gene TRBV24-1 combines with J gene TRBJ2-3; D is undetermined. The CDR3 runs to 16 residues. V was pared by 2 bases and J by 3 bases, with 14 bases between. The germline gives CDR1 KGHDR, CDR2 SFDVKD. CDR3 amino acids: CATSDSKIRSTDTQYF. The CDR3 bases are TGTGCCACCAGTGATTCCAAGATCCGGTCTACAGATACGCAGTATTTT.

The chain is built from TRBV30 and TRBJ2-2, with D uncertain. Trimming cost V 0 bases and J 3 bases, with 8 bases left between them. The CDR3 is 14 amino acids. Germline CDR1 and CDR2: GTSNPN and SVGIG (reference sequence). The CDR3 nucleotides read TGTGCCTGGAGTGTCGGGCAGCACACCGGGGAGCTGTTTTTT. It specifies CAWSVGQHTGELFF.

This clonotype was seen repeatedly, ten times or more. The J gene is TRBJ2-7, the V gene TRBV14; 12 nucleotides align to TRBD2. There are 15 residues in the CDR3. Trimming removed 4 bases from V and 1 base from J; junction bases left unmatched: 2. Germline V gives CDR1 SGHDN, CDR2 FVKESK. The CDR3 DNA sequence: TGTGCCAGCAGCCGACTAGCGGGAGTTTCCTACGAGCAGTACTTC. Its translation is CASSRLAGVSYEQYF.